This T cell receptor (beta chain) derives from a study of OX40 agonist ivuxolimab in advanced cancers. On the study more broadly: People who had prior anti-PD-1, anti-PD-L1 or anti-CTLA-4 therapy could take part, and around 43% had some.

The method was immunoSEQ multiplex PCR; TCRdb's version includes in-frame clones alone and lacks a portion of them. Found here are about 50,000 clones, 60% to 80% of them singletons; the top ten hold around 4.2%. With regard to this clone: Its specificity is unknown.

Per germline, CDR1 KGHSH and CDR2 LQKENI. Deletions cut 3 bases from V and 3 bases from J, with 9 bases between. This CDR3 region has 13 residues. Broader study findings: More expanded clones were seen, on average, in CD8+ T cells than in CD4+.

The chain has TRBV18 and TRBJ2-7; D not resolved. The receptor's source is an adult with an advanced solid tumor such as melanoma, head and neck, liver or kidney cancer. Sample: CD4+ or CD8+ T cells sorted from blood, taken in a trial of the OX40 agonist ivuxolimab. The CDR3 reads CASSPTRNYEQYF. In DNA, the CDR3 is TGTGCCAGCTCACCCACCCGGAACTACGAGCAGTACTTC.